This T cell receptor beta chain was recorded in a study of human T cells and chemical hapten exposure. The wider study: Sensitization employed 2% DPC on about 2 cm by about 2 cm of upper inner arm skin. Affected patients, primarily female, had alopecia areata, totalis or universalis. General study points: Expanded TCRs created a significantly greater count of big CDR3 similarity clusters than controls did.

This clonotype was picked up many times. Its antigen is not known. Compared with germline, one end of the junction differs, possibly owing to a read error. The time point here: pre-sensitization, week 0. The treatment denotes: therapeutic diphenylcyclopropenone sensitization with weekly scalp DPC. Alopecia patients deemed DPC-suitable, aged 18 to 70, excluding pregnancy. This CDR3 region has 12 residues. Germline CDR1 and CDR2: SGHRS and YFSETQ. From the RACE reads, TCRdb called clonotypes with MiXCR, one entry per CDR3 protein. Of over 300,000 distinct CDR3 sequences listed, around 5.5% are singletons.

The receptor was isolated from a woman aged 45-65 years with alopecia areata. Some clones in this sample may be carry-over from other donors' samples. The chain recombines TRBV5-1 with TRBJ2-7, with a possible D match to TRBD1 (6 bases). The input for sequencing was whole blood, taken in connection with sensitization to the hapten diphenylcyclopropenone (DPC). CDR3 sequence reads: CASSPDSYEQYF. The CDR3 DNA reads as TGTGCCAGCAGCCCGGACAGCTACGAGCAGTACTTC.